The rows below give T cell receptor beta chains drawn from one sample of a study of PD-1 blockade in classical Hodgkin lymphoma. Data came from immunoSEQ multiplex PCR; TCRdb stores just in-frame clones and leaves some out. The data contain some 90,000 clones, around 78% of them singletons. The material sequenced was peripheral blood mononuclear cells (PBMCs), taken before the fourth cycle of nivolumab. All receptors come from a human donor with classical Hodgkin lymphoma. Both conserved end residues are part of each CDR3. A D gene is named only where the DNA matches it firmly. Clone size is stated in some rows and not others, as once, few, many or a class when expanded.

D gene	V gene	clone size	J gene	CDR3 DNA	CDR3 protein
TRBD1	TRBV7-2	NA	TRBJ2-5	TGTGCCAGCAGCTCCAACAGGGGGTACCAAGAGACCCAGTACTTC	CASSSNRGYQETQYF
NA	TRBV7-9	NA	TRBJ2-1	TGTGCCAGCAGCCCCCCGGGACAAAGGTACAATGAGCAGTTCTTC	CASSPPGQRYNEQFF
TRBD2	TRBV4-1	NA	TRBJ2-1	TGCGCCAGCAGCCAAGCGGGACTAGCGGGTTACAATGAGCAGTTCTTC	CASSQAGLAGYNEQFF
NA	TRBV11-3	NA	TRBJ2-2	TGTGCCAGCAGCTTACTAGCGGGGGAGCTGTTTTTT	CASSLLAGELFF
TRBD2	TRBV2	NA	TRBJ2-7	TGTGCCAGCAAAACGGGACTAGCGTCGTACGAGCAGTACTTC	CASKTGLASYEQYF
TRBD2	TRBV5-1	NA	TRBJ2-1	TGCGCCAGCAGAAGGACTAGCGAAGTAAGGAATGAGCAGTTCTTC	CASRRTSEVRNEQFF
TRBD2	TRBV6-4	NA	TRBJ2-3	TGTGCCAGCAGCCCGGGAGGGGACGGGGATACGCAGTATTTT	CASSPGGDGDTQYF
NA	TRBV2	NA	TRBJ2-7	TGTGCCAGCAGTGAAGAGGGCACCTACGAGCAGTACTTC	CASSEEGTYEQYF
NA	TRBV11-2	NA	TRBJ2-7	TGTGCCAGCAGCCCATTTCTTTCCTACGAGCAGTACTTC	CASSPFLSYEQYF
NA	TRBV6-6	NA	TRBJ1-1	TGTGCCAGCAGTTCCCAAGATCTGAACACTGAAGCTTTCTTT	CASSSQDLNTEAFF
TRBD2	TRBV18	once	TRBJ2-1	TGTGCCAGCTCACCACTAATGGGTCGAGCGGGATGGGATGAGCAGTTCTTC	CASSPLMGRAGWDEQFF
NA	TRBV7-2	NA	TRBJ1-1	TGTGCCAGCAGCTTTAGTCCAGGGATGAACACTGAAGCTTTCTTT	CASSFSPGMNTEAFF
NA	TRBV6-5	NA	TRBJ1-2	TGTGCCAGCAGTTACGCCGGGGTGGGTGCCGGTGGCTACACCTTC	CASSYAGVGAGGYTF
NA	TRBV29-1	NA	TRBJ1-1	TGCAGCGTTGGCAGGGGAAGGAACACTGAAGCTTTCTTT	CSVGRGRNTEAFF
TRBD2	TRBV5-6	NA	TRBJ2-1	TGTGCCAGCAGACGAGCGGGAGAAGGCAATGAGCAGTTCTTC	CASRRAGEGNEQFF
TRBD1	TRBV7-9	few	TRBJ1-2	TGTGCCAGCAGCAACCCGGGGGCGGGACAGGGCCCGCCGGTAAAAGGCTACACCTTC	CASSNPGAGQGPPVKGYTF
NA	TRBV7-9	once	TRBJ1-5	TGTGCCAGCAGCGCCCCGGGACACACTAATCAGCCCCAGCATTTT	CASSAPGHTNQPQHF
TRBD2	TRBV9	NA	TRBJ2-2	TGTGCCAGCAGCCCGGGACTAGTCGGGGAGCTGTTTTTT	CASSPGLVGELFF
NA	TRBV19	NA	TRBJ1-1	TGTGCCAGTAGTATCTCTGGGAACACTGAAGCTTTCTTT	CASSISGNTEAFF
NA	TRBV14	NA	TRBJ2-2	TGTGCCAGCAGCTGGGCCCCCACCGGGGAGCTGTTTTTT	CASSWAPTGELFF
NA	TRBV29-1	NA	TRBJ1-1	TGCAGCGTTGAAGGGTGGGGCAGGGTGAACACTGAAGCTTTCTTT	CSVEGWGRVNTEAFF
NA	TRBV4-3	NA	TRBJ2-3	TGCGCCAGCAGCCAGGATAGAACGTCGGTGGGGACAGATACGCAGTATTTT	CASSQDRTSVGTDTQYF
NA	TRBV11-2	NA	TRBJ2-7	TGTGCCAGCAGCTCGAAACTAGCCCGAGGGGGTGAGCAGTACTTC	CASSSKLARGGEQYF
NA	TRBV6-6	NA	TRBJ2-6	TGTGCCAGCAGTTCTTCAATGTCTGGGGCCAACGTCCTGACTTTC	CASSSSMSGANVLTF
NA	TRBV29-1	once	TRBJ2-7	TGCAGCGTTGAACTGGTACCCGCAGAGCGGTACTTC	CSVELVPAERYF
TRBD1	TRBV19	NA	TRBJ1-2	TGTGCCAGTAGTTGGACAGGCCCATATGGCTACACCTTC	CASSWTGPYGYTF